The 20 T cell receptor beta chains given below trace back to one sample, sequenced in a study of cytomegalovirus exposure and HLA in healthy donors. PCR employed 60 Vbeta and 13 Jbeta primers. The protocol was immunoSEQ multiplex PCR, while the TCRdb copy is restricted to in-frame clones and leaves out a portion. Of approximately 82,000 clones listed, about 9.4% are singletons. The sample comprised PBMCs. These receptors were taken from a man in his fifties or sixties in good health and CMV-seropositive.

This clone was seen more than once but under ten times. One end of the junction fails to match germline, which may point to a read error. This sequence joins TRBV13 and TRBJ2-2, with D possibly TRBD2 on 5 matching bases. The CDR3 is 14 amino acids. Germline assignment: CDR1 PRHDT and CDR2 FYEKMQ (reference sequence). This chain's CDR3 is CASSLLGFTGKLFF. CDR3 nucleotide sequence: TGTGCCAGCAGCTTATTGGGTTTCACCGGGAAGCTGTTTTTT.

The DNA for the CDR3 is TGTGCCAGCAGCTTGGCCGGTGCGTCCTACGAGCAGTACTTC. Residues: CASSLAGASYEQYF. This chain joins TRBV5-4 and TRBJ2-5; unclear D gene. The J call is uncertain, as TRBJ2-7 better fits the DNA end. CDR3 size: 14 residues. Per germline, CDR1 SGHNT and CDR2 YYREEE (reference sequence).

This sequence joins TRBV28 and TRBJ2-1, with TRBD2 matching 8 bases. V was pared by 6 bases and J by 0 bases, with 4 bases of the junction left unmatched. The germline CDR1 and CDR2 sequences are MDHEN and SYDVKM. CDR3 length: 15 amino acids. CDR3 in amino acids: CASRTTSGSYNEQFF. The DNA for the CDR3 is TGTGCCAGCAGGACTACTAGCGGCTCCTACAATGAGCAGTTCTTC.

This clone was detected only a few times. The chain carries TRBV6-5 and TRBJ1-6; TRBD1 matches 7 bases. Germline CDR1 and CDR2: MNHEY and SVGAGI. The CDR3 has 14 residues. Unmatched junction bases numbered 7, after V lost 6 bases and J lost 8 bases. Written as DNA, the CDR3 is TGTGCCAGCAGCCTTACAGGGGAAGATTCACCCCTCCACTTT. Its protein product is CASSLTGEDSPLHF.

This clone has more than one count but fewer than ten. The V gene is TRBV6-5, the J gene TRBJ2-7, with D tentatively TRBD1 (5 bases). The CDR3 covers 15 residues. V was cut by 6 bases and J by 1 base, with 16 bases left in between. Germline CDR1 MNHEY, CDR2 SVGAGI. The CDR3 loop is CASRPTGGSSYEQYF. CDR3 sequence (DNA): TGTGCCAGCAGGCCTACAGGCGGCTCTTCCTACGAGCAGTACTTC.

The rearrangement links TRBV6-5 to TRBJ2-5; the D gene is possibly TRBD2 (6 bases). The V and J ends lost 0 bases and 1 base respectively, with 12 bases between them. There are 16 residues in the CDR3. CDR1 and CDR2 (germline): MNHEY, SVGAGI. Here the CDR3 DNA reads TGTGCCAGCAGTTACTCTAGCGGAGCCGCCCAAGAGACCCAGTACTTC. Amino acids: CASSYSSGAAQETQYF.

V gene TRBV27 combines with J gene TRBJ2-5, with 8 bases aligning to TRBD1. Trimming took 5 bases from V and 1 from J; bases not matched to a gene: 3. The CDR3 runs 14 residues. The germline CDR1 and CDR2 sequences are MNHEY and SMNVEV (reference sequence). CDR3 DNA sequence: TGTGCCAGCAGTCCCACAGGGGGCCAAGAGACCCAGTACTTC. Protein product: CASSPTGGQETQYF.

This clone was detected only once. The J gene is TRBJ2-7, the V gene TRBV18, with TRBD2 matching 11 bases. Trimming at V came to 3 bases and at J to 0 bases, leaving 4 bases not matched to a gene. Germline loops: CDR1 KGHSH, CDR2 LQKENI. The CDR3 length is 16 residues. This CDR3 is CASSPTTSGSSYEQYF. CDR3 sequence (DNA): TGTGCCAGCTCACCCACAACTAGCGGGAGCTCCTACGAGCAGTACTTC.

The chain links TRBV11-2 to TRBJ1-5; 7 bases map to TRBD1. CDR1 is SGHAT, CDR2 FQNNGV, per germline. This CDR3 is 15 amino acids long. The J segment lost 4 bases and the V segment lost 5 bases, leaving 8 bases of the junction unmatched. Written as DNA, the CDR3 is TGTGCCAGCAGCCTAACAGGGGCAGCTAATCAGCCCCAGCATTTT. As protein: CASSLTGAANQPQHF.

Here the CDR3 DNA reads TGTGCCAGCAGCCGGCTAGCGGGGGGGTTTCAAGAGACCCAGTACTTC. It encodes CASSRLAGGFQETQYF. This rearrangement joins TRBV7-2 to TRBJ2-5; 12 positions agree with TRBD2. Losses at the gene ends were 5 bases for V and 2 bases for J; bases not matched to a gene: 6. The CDR3 totals 16 residues. Germline CDR1 reads SGHTA; CDR2 reads FQGNSA.

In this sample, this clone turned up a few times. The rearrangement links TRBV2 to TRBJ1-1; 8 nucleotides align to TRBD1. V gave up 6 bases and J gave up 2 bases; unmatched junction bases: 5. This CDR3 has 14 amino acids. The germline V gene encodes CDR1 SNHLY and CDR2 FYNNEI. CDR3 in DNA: TGTGCCAGCAGAGGACAGGGCAGAAACACTGAAGCTTTCTTT. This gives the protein CASRGQGRNTEAFF.

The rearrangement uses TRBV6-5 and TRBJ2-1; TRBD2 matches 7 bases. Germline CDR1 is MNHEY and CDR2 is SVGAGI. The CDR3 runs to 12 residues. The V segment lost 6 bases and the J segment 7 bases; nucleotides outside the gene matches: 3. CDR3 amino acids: CASRDGGNEQFF. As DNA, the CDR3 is TGTGCCAGCAGAGACGGGGGGAATGAGCAGTTCTTC.

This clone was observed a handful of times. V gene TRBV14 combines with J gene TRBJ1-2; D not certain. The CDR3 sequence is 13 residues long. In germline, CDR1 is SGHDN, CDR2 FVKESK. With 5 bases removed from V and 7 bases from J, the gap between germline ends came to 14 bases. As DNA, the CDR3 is TGTGCCAGCAGCGGAATACTATCCGGTGGCTACACCTTC. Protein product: CASSGILSGGYTF.

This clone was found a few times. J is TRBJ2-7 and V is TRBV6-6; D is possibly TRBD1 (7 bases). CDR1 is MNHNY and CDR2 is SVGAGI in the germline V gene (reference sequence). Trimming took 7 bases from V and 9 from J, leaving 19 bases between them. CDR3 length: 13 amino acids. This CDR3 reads CASTKLEGDRQYF. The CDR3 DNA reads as TGTGCCAGCACCAAGCTGGAGGGGGACAGGCAGTACTTC.

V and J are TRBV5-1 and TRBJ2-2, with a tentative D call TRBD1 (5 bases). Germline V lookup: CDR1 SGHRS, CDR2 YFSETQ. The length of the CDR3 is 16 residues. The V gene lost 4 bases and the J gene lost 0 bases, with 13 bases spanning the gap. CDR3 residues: CASSPLGDSNTGELFF. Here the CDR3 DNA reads TGCGCCAGCAGCCCCCTAGGGGATTCGAACACCGGGGAGCTGTTTTTT.

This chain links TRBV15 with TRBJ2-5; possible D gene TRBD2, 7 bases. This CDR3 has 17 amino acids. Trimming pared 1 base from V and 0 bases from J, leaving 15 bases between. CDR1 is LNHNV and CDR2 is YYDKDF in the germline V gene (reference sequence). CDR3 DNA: TGTGCCACCAGCAGAGCCCTGGCGGGGGCAAACCAAGAGACCCAGTACTTC. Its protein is CATSRALAGANQETQYF.

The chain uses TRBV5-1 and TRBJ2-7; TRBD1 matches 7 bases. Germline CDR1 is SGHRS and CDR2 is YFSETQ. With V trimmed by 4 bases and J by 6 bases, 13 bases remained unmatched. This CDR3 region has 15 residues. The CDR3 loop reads CASSPGQPEVREQYF. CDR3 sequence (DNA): TGCGCCAGCAGCCCGGGACAGCCAGAGGTCCGCGAGCAGTACTTC.

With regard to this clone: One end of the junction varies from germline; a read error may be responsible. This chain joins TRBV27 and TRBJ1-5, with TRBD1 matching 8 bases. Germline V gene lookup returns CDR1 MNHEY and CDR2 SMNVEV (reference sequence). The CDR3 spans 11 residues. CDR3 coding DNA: TGCGCGACAGGGGTCGGGGAGCCCCAGCATTTT. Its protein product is CATGVGEPQHF.

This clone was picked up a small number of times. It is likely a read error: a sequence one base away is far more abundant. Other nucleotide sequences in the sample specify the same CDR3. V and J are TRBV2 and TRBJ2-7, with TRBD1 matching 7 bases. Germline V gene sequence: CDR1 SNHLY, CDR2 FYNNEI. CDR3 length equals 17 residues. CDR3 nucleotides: TGTGCCAGCAGTGAATTTAGCACCCCCGGGACAGACTACGAGAAGTACTTC. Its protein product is CASSEFSTPGTDYEKYF. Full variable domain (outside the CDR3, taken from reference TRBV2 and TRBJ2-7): EPEVTQTPSHQVTQMGQEVILRCVPISNHLYFYWYRQILGQKVEFLVSFYNNEISEKSEIFDDQFSVERPDGSNFTLKIRSTKLEDSAMYFCASSEFSTPGTDYEKYFGPGTRLTVT.

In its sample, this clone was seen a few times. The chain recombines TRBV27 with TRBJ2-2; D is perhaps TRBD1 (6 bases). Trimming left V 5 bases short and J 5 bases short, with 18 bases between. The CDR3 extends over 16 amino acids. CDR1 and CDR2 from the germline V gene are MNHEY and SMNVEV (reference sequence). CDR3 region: CASSPDLQGLTGELFF. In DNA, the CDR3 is TGTGCCAGCAGTCCCGATCTACAGGGCCTAACCGGGGAGCTGTTTTTT.